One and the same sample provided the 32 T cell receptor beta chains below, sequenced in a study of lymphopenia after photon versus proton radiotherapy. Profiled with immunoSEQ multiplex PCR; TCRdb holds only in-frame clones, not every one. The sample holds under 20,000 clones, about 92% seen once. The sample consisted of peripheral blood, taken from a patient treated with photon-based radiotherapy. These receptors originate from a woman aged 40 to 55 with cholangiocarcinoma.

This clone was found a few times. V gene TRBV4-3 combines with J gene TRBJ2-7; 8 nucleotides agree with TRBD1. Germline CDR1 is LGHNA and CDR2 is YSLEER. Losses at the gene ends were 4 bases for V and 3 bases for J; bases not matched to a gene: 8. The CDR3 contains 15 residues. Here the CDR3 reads CASSLTSGQDYEQYF. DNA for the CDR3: TGCGCCAGCAGCCTTACCTCGGGACAGGACTACGAGCAGTACTTC.

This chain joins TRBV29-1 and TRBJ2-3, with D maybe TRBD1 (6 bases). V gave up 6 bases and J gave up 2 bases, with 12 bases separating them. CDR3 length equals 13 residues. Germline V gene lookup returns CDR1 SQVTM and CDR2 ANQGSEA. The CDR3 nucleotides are TGCAGCGTGGGCAGGGGAGTCACAGATACGCAGTATTTT. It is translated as CSVGRGVTDTQYF.

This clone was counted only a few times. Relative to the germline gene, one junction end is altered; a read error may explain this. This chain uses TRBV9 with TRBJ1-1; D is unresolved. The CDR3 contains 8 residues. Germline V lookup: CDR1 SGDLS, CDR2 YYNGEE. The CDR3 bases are TGTGCCAGTCGTCATGATCTCTTT. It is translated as CASRHDLF.

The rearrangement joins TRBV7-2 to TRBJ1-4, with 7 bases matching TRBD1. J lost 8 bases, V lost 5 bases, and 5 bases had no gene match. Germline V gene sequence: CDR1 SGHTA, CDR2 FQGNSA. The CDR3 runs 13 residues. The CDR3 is CASSLMTGEKLFF. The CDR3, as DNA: TGTGCCAGCAGCCTTATGACAGGGGAAAAACTGTTTTTT. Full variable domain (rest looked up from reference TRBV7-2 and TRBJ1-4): GAGVSQSPSNKVTEKGKDVELRCDPISGHTALYWYRQSLGQGLEFLIYFQGNSAPDKSGLPSDRFSAERTGGSVSTLTIQRTQQEDSAVYLCASSLMTGEKLFFGSGTQLSVL.

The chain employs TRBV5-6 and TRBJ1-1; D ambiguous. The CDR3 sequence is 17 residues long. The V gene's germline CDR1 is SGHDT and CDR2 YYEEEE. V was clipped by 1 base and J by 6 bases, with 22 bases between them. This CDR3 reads CASSLLGRTFDRPEAFF. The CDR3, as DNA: TGTGCCAGCAGCTTGTTAGGGAGGACGTTTGATCGCCCTGAAGCTTTCTTT.

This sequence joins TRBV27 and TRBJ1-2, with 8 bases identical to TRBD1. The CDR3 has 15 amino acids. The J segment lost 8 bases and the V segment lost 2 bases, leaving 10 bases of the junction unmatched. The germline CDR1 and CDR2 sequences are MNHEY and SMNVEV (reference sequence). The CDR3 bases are TGTGCCAGCAGTTTAATGGCGGACAGGGTGAACGGCTACACCTTC. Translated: CASSLMADRVNGYTF.

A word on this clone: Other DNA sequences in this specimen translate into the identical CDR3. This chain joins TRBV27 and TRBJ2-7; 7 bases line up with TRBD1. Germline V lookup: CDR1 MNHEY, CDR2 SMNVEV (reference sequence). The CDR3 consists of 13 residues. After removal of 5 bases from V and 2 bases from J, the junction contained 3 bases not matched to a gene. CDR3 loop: CASSRDSTYEQYF. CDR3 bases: TGTGCCAGCAGTCGGGACAGTACCTACGAGCAGTACTTC.

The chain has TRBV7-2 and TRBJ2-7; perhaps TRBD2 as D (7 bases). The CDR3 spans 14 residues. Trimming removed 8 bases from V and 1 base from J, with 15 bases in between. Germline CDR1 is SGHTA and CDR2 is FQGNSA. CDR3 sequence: CASSEGGRSYEQYF. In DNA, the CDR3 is TGTGCCAGCTCTGAGGGGGGGAGGTCCTACGAGCAGTACTTC.

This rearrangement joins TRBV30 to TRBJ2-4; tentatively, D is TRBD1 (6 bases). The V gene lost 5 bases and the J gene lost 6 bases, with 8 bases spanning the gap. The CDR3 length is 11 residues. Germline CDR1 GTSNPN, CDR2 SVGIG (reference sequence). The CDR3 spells CAWEGGNIQYF. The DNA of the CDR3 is TGTGCCTGGGAAGGGGGAAACATTCAGTACTTC.

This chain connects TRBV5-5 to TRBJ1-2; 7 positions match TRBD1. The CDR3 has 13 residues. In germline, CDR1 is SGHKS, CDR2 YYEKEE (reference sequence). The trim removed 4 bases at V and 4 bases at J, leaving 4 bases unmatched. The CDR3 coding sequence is TGTGCCAGCAGCCCAGGGGGGGGCTATGGCTACACCTTC. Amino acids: CASSPGGGYGYTF.

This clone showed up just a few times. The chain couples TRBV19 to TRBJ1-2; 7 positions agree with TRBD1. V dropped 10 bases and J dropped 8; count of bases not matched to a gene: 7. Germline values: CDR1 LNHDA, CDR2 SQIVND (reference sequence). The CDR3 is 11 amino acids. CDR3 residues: CAIKTGTGYTF. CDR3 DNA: TGTGCCATTAAGACAGGGACAGGCTACACCTTC.

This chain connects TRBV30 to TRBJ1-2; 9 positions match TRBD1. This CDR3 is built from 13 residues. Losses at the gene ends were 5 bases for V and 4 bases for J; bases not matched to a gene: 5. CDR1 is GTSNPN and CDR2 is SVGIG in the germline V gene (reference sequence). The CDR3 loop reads CAWGTGFLYGYTF. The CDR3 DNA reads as TGTGCCTGGGGGACAGGGTTTCTCTATGGCTACACCTTC.

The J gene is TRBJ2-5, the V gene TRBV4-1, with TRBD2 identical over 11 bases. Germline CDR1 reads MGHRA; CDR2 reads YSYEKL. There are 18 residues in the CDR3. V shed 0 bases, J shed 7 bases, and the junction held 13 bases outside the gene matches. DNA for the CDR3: TGCGCCAGCAGCCAAGATCCTAGCGGGGGGACGAGGACCGGGACCCAGTACTTC. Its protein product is CASSQDPSGGTRTGTQYF.

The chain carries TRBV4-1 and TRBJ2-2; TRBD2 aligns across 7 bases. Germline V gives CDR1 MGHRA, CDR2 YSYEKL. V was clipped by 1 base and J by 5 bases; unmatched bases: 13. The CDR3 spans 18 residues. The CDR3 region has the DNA TGCGCCAGCAGCCAAGCGATCTTCGGACTAGGCGGAACCGGGGAGCTGTTTTTT. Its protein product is CASSQAIFGLGGTGELFF.

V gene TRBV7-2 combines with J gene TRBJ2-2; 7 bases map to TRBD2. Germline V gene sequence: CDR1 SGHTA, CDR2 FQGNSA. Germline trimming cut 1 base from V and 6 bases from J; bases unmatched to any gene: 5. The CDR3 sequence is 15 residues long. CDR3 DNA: TGTGCCAGCAGCTTAGGCAGGGAGGGGTCCGGGGAGCTGTTTTTT. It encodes CASSLGREGSGELFF.

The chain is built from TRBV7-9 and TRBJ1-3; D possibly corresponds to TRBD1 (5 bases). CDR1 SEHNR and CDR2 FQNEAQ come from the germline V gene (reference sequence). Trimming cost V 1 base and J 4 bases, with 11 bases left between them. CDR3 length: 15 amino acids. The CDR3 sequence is CASSLVVGVGNTIYF. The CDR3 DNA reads TGTGCCAGCAGCTTAGTAGTAGGGGTCGGAAACACCATATATTTT. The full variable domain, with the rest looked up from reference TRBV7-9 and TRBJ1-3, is DTGVSQNPRHKITKRGQNVTFRCDPISEHNRLYWYRQTLGQGPEFLTYFQNEAQLEKSRLLSDRFSAERPKGSFSTLEIQRTEQGDSAMYLCASSLVVGVGNTIYFGEGSWLTVV.

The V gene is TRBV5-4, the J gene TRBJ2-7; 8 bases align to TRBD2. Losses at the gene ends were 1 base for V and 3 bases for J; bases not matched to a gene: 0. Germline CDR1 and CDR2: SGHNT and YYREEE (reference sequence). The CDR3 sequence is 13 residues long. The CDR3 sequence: CASSLTSGYEQYF. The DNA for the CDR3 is TGTGCCAGCAGCTTGACTAGCGGCTACGAGCAGTACTTC.

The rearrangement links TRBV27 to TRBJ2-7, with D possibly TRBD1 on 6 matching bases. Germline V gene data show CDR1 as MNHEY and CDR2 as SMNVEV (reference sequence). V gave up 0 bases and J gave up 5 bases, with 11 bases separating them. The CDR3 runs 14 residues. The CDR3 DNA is TGTGCCAGCAGTTTATCCAGGGGTGGGGACGAGCAGTACTTC. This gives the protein CASSLSRGGDEQYF.

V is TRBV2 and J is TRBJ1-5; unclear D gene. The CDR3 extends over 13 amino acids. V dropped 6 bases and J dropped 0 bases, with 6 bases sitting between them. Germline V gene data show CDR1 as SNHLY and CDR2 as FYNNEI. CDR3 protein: CASRQYSNQPQHF. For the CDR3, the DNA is TGTGCCAGCAGGCAGTATAGCAATCAGCCCCAGCATTTT.

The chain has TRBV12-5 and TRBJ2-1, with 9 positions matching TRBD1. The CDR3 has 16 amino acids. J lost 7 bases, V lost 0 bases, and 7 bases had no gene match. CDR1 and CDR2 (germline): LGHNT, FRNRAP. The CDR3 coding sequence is TGTGCTAGTGGTTTGGTGGTGGACAGGGGAAGGAATGAGCAGTTCTTC. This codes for CASGLVVDRGRNEQFF.

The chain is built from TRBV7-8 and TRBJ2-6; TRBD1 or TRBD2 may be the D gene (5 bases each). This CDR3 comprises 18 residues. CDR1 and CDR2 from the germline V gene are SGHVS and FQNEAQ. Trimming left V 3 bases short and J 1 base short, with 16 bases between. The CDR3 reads CASSLLKGSLSGANVLTF. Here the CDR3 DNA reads TGTGCCAGCAGCTTGTTAAAGGGGAGCTTGTCTGGGGCCAACGTCCTGACTTTC.

In nucleotides, the CDR3 is TGTGCCAGCAGCACAAGACAGGGGATTGAAGCTTTCTTT. Residues: CASSTRQGIEAFF. J is TRBJ1-1 and V is TRBV7-8; 8 bases agree with TRBD1. V lost 5 bases to trimming and J lost 7 bases; unmatched junction nucleotides: 6. This CDR3 comprises 13 residues. CDR1 and CDR2 from the germline V gene are SGHVS and FQNEAQ.

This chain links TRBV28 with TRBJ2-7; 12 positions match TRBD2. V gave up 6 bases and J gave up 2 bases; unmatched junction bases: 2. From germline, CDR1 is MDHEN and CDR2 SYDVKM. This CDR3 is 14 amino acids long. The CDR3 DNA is TGTGCCAGCAGCCCTAGCGGGAGGGCCTACGAGCAGTACTTC. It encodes CASSPSGRAYEQYF.

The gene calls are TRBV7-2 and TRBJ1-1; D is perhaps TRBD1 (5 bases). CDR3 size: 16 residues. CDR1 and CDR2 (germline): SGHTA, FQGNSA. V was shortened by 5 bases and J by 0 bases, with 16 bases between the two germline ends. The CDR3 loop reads CASSAGGTAMNTEAFF. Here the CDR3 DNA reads TGTGCCAGCAGCGCTGGGGGGACGGCGATGAACACTGAAGCTTTCTTT.

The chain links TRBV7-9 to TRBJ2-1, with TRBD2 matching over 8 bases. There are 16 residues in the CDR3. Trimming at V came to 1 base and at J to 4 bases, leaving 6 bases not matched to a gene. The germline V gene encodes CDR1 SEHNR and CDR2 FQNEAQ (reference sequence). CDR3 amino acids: CASSLGSSGGYNEQFF. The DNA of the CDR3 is TGTGCCAGCAGCTTAGGTTCAAGCGGGGGTTACAATGAGCAGTTCTTC. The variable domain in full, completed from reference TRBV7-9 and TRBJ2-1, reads DTGVSQNPRHKITKRGQNVTFRCDPISEHNRLYWYRQTLGQGPEFLTYFQNEAQLEKSRLLSDRFSAERPKGSFSTLEIQRTEQGDSAMYLCASSLGSSGGYNEQFFGPGTRLTVL.

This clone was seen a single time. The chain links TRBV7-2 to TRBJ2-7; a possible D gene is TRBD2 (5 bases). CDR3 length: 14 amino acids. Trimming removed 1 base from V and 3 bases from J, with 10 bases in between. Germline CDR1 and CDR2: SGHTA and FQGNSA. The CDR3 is CASSLVSGFYEQYF. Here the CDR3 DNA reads TGTGCCAGCAGCTTAGTGAGCGGCTTCTACGAGCAGTACTTC.

In DNA, the CDR3 is TGTGCCAGCAGTGGCGGGAGGCTGATGGGGGAGCAGTACTTC. Protein product: CASSGGRLMGEQYF. The genes are TRBV2 and TRBJ2-7, with 8 nucleotides matching TRBD2. The CDR3 is 14 amino acids. Per germline, CDR1 SNHLY and CDR2 FYNNEI. V shed 4 bases and J 7 bases; nucleotides not matched to a gene: 9.

CDR3 loop: CASSYPGLATRKTQYF. CDR3 nucleotide sequence: TGTGCCAGCAGCTACCCGGGACTAGCGACTCGAAAGACCCAGTACTTC. The chain is built from TRBV28 and TRBJ2-5, with 10 nucleotides matching TRBD2. V gave up 6 bases and J gave up 6 bases; unmatched junction bases: 13. Germline V lookup: CDR1 MDHEN, CDR2 SYDVKM. The CDR3 covers 16 residues.

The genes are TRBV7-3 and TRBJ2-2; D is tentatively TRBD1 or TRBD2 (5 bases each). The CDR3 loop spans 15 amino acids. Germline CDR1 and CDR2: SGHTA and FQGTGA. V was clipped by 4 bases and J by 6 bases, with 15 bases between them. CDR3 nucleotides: TGTGCCAGCAGCTCTGGGACCTTCAACGCCGGGGAGCTGTTTTTT. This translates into CASSSGTFNAGELFF.

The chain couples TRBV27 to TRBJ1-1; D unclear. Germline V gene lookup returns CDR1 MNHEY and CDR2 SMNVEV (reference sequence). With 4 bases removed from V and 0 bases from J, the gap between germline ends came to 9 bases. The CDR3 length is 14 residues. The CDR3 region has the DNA TGTGCCAGCAGTTCTCGGATGGTGAACACTGAAGCTTTCTTT. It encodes CASSSRMVNTEAFF.

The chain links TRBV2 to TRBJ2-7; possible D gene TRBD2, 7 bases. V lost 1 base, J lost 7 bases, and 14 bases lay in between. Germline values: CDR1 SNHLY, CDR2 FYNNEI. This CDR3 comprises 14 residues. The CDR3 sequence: CASSEGGGGWEQYF. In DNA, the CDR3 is TGTGCCAGCAGTGAAGGCGGGGGCGGATGGGAGCAGTACTTC.

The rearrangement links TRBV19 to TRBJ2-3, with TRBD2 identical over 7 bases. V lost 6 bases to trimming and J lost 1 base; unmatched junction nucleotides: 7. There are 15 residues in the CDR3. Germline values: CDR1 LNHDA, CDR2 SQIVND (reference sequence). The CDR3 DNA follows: TGTGCCAGTAGCGCGTATACTAGCGGCACAGATACGCAGTATTTT. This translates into CASSAYTSGTDTQYF.